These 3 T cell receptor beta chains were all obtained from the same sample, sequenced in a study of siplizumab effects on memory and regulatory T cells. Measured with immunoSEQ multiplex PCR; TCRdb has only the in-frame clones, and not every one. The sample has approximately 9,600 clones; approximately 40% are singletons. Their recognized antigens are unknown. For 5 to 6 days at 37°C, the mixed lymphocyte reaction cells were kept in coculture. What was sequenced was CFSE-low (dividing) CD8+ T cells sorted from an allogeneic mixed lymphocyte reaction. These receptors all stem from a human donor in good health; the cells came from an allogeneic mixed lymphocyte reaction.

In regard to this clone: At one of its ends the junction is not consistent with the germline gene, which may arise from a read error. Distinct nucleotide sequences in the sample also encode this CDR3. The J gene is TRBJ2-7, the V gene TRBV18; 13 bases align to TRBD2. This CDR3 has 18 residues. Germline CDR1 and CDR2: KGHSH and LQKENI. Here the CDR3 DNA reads TGTGCCAGCTCTTACGGAGGACTAGCGGGGGATGGCCGGTACGAGCAATACTTC. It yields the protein CASSYGGLAGDGRYEQYF.

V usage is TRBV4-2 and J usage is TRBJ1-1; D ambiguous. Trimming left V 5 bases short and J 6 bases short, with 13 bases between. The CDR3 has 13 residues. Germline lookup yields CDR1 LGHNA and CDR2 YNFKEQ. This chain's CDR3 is CASSLPGSPEAFF. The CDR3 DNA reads TGTGCCAGCAGCTTGCCGGGGTCTCCTGAAGCTTTCTTT.

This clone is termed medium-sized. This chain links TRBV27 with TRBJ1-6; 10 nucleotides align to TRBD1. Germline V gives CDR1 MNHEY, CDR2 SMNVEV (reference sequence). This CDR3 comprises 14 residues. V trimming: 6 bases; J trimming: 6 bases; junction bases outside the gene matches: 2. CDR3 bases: TGTGCCAGCAGATGGACAGGGGGTAATTCACCCCTCCACTTT. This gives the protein CASRWTGGNSPLHF.